This is a list of T cell receptor beta chains from one sample in a study of cytomegalovirus exposure and HLA in healthy donors. Assay used: immunoSEQ multiplex PCR; TCRdb lists only in-frame clones, some missing. The repertoire holds roughly 100,000 clones, with roughly 71% as singletons. Sequencing input: PBMCs. All receptors derive from a woman aged 40 to 50 in good health and CMV-seronegative. CDR3s include the opening cysteine and the closing phenylalanine or tryptophan. D genes are given only for firm matches. The size of a clone is reported for some rows only, either as once, few or many, or as a class for expanded clones.

j_call: TRBJ2-1
clone_size: NA
d_call: NA
v_call: TRBV10-1
cdr3_aa: CASSDSPTRLEDEQFF
cdr3_nt: TGCGCCAGCAGTGACTCTCCGACTAGGCTCGAGGATGAGCAGTTCTTC

j_call: TRBJ2-2
clone_size: NA
d_call: NA
v_call: TRBV2
cdr3_aa: CASRGLGGTGELFF
cdr3_nt: TGTGCCAGCCGAGGGCTAGGAGGCACCGGGGAGCTGTTTTTT

j_call: TRBJ2-5
clone_size: NA
d_call: TRBD2
v_call: TRBV27
cdr3_aa: CASSLSGGVMLPRETQYF
cdr3_nt: TGTGCCAGCAGTTTATCGGGAGGGGTAATGCTCCCGCGGGAGACCCAGTACTTC

j_call: TRBJ2-2
clone_size: NA
d_call: TRBD2
v_call: TRBV5-1
cdr3_aa: CASSFLGSGAGELFF
cdr3_nt: TGCGCCAGCAGCTTCCTTGGTAGCGGGGCCGGGGAGCTGTTTTTT

j_call: TRBJ2-3
clone_size: NA
d_call: NA
v_call: TRBV2
cdr3_aa: CASRQAGDTQYF
cdr3_nt: TGTGCCAGCAGACAGGCGGGGGATACGCAGTATTTT

j_call: TRBJ2-2
clone_size: NA
d_call: TRBD2
v_call: TRBV6-1
cdr3_aa: CASSGLAGGPGTGELFF
cdr3_nt: TGTGCCAGCAGTGGACTAGCGGGGGGGCCTGGCACCGGGGAGCTGTTTTTT

j_call: TRBJ1-2
clone_size: NA
d_call: NA
v_call: TRBV27
cdr3_aa: CASSVTGFLNYGYTF
cdr3_nt: TGTGCCAGCAGTGTAACAGGGTTTCTTAACTATGGCTACACCTTC

j_call: TRBJ1-5
clone_size: few
d_call: NA
v_call: TRBV27
cdr3_aa: CDSSSEGWRHQHF
cdr3_nt: TGTGACAGCAGTTCGGAAGGCTGGCGGCACCAGCATTTT

j_call: TRBJ2-5
clone_size: once
d_call: TRBD1
v_call: TRBV19
cdr3_aa: CASGRSGTGLETQYF
cdr3_nt: TGTGCCAGTGGACGGTCCGGGACAGGGCTAGAGACCCAGTACTTC

j_call: TRBJ2-5
clone_size: once
d_call: TRBD2
v_call: TRBV7-2
cdr3_aa: CASSAGLVQETQYF
cdr3_nt: TGTGCCAGCAGCGCGGGACTAGTTCAAGAGACCCAGTACTTC

j_call: TRBJ1-1
clone_size: NA
d_call: NA
v_call: TRBV11-1
cdr3_aa: CASSSLGGAFF
cdr3_nt: TGTGCCAGCAGCTCCCTAGGTGGGGCTTTCTTT

j_call: TRBJ2-5
clone_size: NA
d_call: TRBD1
v_call: TRBV29-1
cdr3_aa: CSVTGTAWETQYF
cdr3_nt: TGCAGCGTTACCGGGACAGCATGGGAGACCCAGTACTTC

j_call: TRBJ1-3
clone_size: NA
d_call: NA
v_call: TRBV7-9
cdr3_aa: CASSDRGTNSGNTIYF
cdr3_nt: TGTGCCAGCAGCGACCGGGGTACCAACTCTGGAAACACCATATATTTT

j_call: TRBJ2-5
clone_size: NA
d_call: TRBD2
v_call: TRBV6-1
cdr3_aa: CASSEGTTRQTQYF
cdr3_nt: TGTGCCAGCAGTGAGGGGACTACGAGACAGACCCAGTACTTC

j_call: TRBJ1-2
clone_size: NA
d_call: NA
v_call: TRBV5-6
cdr3_aa: CASSFFEPTGGYTF
cdr3_nt: TGTGCCAGCAGCTTTTTCGAGCCCACCGGTGGCTACACCTTC

j_call: TRBJ1-5
clone_size: NA
d_call: TRBD1
v_call: TRBV7-9
cdr3_aa: CASSYFSGTGGNQPQHF
cdr3_nt: TGTGCCAGCAGCTATTTCTCGGGGACAGGCGGCAATCAGCCCCAGCATTTT

j_call: TRBJ1-1
clone_size: few
d_call: NA
v_call: TRBV25-1
cdr3_aa: CASSEYGGRNTEAFF
cdr3_nt: TGTGCCAGCAGTGAATACGGGGGACGGAACACTGAAGCTTTCTTT

j_call: TRBJ1-4
clone_size: NA
d_call: TRBD1
v_call: TRBV25-1
cdr3_aa: CASSVDRGQGEKLFF
cdr3_nt: TGTGCCAGCAGTGTTGACAGGGGGCAGGGTGAAAAACTGTTTTTT

j_call: TRBJ1-1
clone_size: few
d_call: NA
v_call: TRBV30
cdr3_aa: CAWRENRANTEAFF
cdr3_nt: TGTGCCTGGAGAGAGAACAGGGCGAACACTGAAGCTTTCTTT

j_call: TRBJ1-3
clone_size: NA
d_call: TRBD1
v_call: TRBV7-2
cdr3_aa: CASSLGRGLGNTIYF
cdr3_nt: TGTGCCAGCAGCTTGGGCAGGGGGCTAGGAAACACCATATATTTT

j_call: TRBJ1-1
clone_size: few
d_call: TRBD1
v_call: TRBV6-1
cdr3_aa: CASKLGQENTEAFF
cdr3_nt: TGTGCCAGCAAATTGGGACAGGAGAACACTGAAGCTTTCTTT

j_call: TRBJ1-2
clone_size: NA
d_call: NA
v_call: TRBV4-1
cdr3_aa: CASSPLAIAGVNDGYTF
cdr3_nt: TGCGCCAGCAGCCCTTTAGCCATAGCGGGGGTCAATGATGGCTACACCTTC

j_call: TRBJ2-2
clone_size: NA
d_call: NA
v_call: TRBV18
cdr3_aa: CASSPGLSPGELFF
cdr3_nt: TGTGCCAGCTCACCGGGACTTTCTCCCGGGGAGCTGTTTTTT

j_call: TRBJ1-3
clone_size: NA
d_call: TRBD1
v_call: TRBV11-2
cdr3_aa: CASSRPGQGTSWGNTIYF
cdr3_nt: TGTGCCAGCAGCCGACCGGGACAGGGAACTAGTTGGGGAAACACCATATATTTT

j_call: TRBJ2-2
clone_size: NA
d_call: NA
v_call: TRBV5-1
cdr3_aa: CASSVAGELFF
cdr3_nt: TGCGCCAGCAGCGTAGCCGGGGAGCTGTTTTTT

j_call: TRBJ2-7
clone_size: NA
d_call: TRBD2
v_call: TRBV12-5
cdr3_aa: CASGLARLAGGPLSYEQYF
cdr3_nt: TGTGCTAGTGGTTTGGCCCGACTAGCGGGGGGACCCCTCTCCTACGAGCAGTACTTC

j_call: TRBJ1-2
clone_size: NA
d_call: NA
v_call: TRBV30
cdr3_aa: CACEELFNYGYTF
cdr3_nt: TGTGCCTGTGAAGAGTTGTTTAACTATGGCTACACCTTC

j_call: TRBJ1-4
clone_size: NA
d_call: NA
v_call: TRBV30
cdr3_aa: CAWSPGLPNEKLFF
cdr3_nt: TGTGCCTGGAGTCCGGGACTACCAAATGAAAAACTGTTTTTT

j_call: TRBJ1-6
clone_size: NA
d_call: NA
v_call: TRBV7-9
cdr3_aa: CASSFGNSPLHF
cdr3_nt: TGTGCCAGCAGCTTCGGGAATTCACCCCTCCACTTT

j_call: TRBJ1-5
clone_size: NA
d_call: TRBD1
v_call: TRBV7-2
cdr3_aa: CASSSGQSNQPQHF
cdr3_nt: TGTGCCAGCAGCTCGGGACAGTCTAATCAGCCCCAGCATTTT

j_call: TRBJ2-4
clone_size: NA
d_call: TRBD2
v_call: TRBV11-3
cdr3_aa: CASSSGGTSGNIQYF
cdr3_nt: TGTGCCAGCAGTTCGGGCGGGACTAGCGGAAACATTCAGTACTTC

j_call: TRBJ2-1
clone_size: NA
d_call: NA
v_call: TRBV27
cdr3_aa: CASSRPTTGQLKPKNYNEQFF
cdr3_nt: TGTGCCAGCAGTCGACCTACTACAGGGCAGCTTAAGCCTAAAAATTACAATGAGCAGTTCTTC

j_call: TRBJ1-5
clone_size: NA
d_call: NA
v_call: TRBV4-1
cdr3_aa: CASSQDRVNQPQHF
cdr3_nt: TGCGCCAGCAGCCAAGACAGGGTAAATCAGCCCCAGCATTTT

j_call: TRBJ1-2
clone_size: NA
d_call: TRBD1
v_call: TRBV19
cdr3_aa: CASSMGDRVRGYTF
cdr3_nt: TGTGCCAGTAGTATGGGGGACAGGGTGAGAGGCTACACCTTC

j_call: TRBJ2-5
clone_size: NA
d_call: TRBD2
v_call: TRBV9
cdr3_aa: CASSGYSGGPSYF
cdr3_nt: TGTGCCAGCAGCGGATATAGCGGGGGGCCCTCATACTTC

j_call: TRBJ2-7
clone_size: NA
d_call: TRBD2
v_call: TRBV6-6
cdr3_aa: CASSPGLAGGPHEQYF
cdr3_nt: TGTGCCAGCTCTCCGGGACTAGCGGGGGGACCCCACGAGCAGTACTTC

j_call: TRBJ1-1
clone_size: few
d_call: TRBD1
v_call: TRBV5-1
cdr3_aa: CASSSRTGGTEAFF
cdr3_nt: TGCGCCAGCAGCTCTAGGACAGGGGGCACTGAAGCTTTCTTT

j_call: TRBJ2-2
clone_size: NA
d_call: NA
v_call: TRBV29-1
cdr3_aa: CSVVGPVTANTGELFF
cdr3_nt: TGCAGCGTTGTTGGTCCGGTCACTGCGAACACCGGGGAGCTGTTTTTT

j_call: TRBJ1-1
clone_size: few
d_call: NA
v_call: TRBV30
cdr3_aa: CAWRGRGGLNTEAFF
cdr3_nt: TGTGCCTGGAGGGGCCGGGGAGGGCTGAACACTGAAGCTTTCTTT

j_call: TRBJ2-3
clone_size: NA
d_call: TRBD1
v_call: TRBV7-7
cdr3_aa: CASSLGQGGRDTQYF
cdr3_nt: TGTGCTAGCAGCTTAGGACAGGGGGGAAGAGATACGCAGTATTTT

j_call: TRBJ2-3
clone_size: once
d_call: TRBD2
v_call: TRBV2
cdr3_aa: CASSSHGGANTDTQYF
cdr3_nt: TGTGCCAGCAGTTCCCACGGGGGGGCCAACACAGATACGCAGTATTTT

j_call: TRBJ2-3
clone_size: NA
d_call: TRBD2
v_call: TRBV5-6
cdr3_aa: CASSLGGGGANTDTQYF
cdr3_nt: TGTGCCAGCAGCTTGGGAGGCGGGGGGGCTAACACAGATACGCAGTATTTT

j_call: TRBJ1-1
clone_size: NA
d_call: TRBD1
v_call: TRBV5-4
cdr3_aa: CASSLAGTGNTEAFF
cdr3_nt: TGTGCCAGCAGCTTAGCCGGGACAGGGAACACTGAAGCTTTCTTT

j_call: TRBJ1-3
clone_size: NA
d_call: NA
v_call: TRBV7-9
cdr3_aa: CASSLGQPASGNTIYF
cdr3_nt: TGTGCCAGCAGCCTTGGACAGCCAGCCTCTGGAAACACCATATATTTT

j_call: TRBJ2-1
clone_size: once
d_call: NA
v_call: TRBV7-8
cdr3_aa: CASSFPSDEQFF
cdr3_nt: TGTGCCAGCAGCTTCCCGAGCGATGAGCAGTTCTTC

j_call: TRBJ1-1
clone_size: NA
d_call: NA
v_call: TRBV7-9
cdr3_aa: CASSSQGPAMNTEAFF
cdr3_nt: TGTGCCAGCAGCTCCCAGGGTCCTGCGATGAACACTGAAGCTTTCTTT

j_call: TRBJ1-3
clone_size: NA
d_call: NA
v_call: TRBV7-6
cdr3_aa: CASSLASGYSGNTIYF
cdr3_nt: TGTGCCAGCAGCTTAGCGTCAGGTTACTCTGGAAACACCATATATTTT

j_call: TRBJ2-3
clone_size: NA
d_call: TRBD2
v_call: TRBV12-5
cdr3_aa: CASGLVPGGWSDTQYF
cdr3_nt: TGTGCTAGTGGTTTGGTACCGGGGGGGTGGTCAGATACGCAGTATTTT